Below are 9 T cell receptor beta chains sequenced from a single sample in a study of neoadjuvant anti-PD-1 for oral cavity cancer. Sequencing was performed with immunoSEQ multiplex PCR; in TCRdb, only in-frame clones are kept and a portion is missing. The table includes 13,000 to 15,000 clones, 70% to 75% detected once. The time point denotes: after neoadjuvant nivolumab, at surgical resection. Sequencing used PBMCs, obtained after nivolumab (anti-PD-1) treatment. The receptors derive from a person between 35 and 79 years old with oral cavity squamous cell carcinoma.

The rearrangement joins TRBV27 to TRBJ2-7, with D perhaps matching TRBD2 (6 bases). The CDR3 consists of 13 residues. Between the trimmed V and J ends, which lost 0 bases and 3 bases, there was a span of 6 bases. Germline CDR1 and CDR2: MNHEY and SMNVEV (reference sequence). The CDR3 loop reads CASSLSGGYEQYF. The CDR3 nucleotides are TGTGCCAGCAGTTTATCGGGGGGCTACGAGCAGTACTTC.

As DNA, the CDR3 is TGTGCCAGTAGCCTCTCCTCCCCGCGGGGGTTGGGGGAGACCCAGTACTTC. It encodes CASSLSSPRGLGETQYF. The rearrangement joins TRBV19 to TRBJ2-5; the match to TRBD2 covers 7 bases. CDR1 LNHDA and CDR2 SQIVND come from the germline V gene (reference sequence). The trim removed 6 bases at V and 5 bases at J, leaving 18 bases unmatched. The CDR3 sequence is 17 residues long. Filled out from reference TRBV19 and TRBJ2-5, the complete variable domain reads DGGITQSPKYLFRKEGQNVTLSCEQNLNHDAMYWYRQDPGQGLRLIYYSQIVNDFQKGDIAEGYSVSREKKESFPLTVTSAQKNPTAFYLCASSLSSPRGLGETQYFGPGTRLLVL.

This clone appeared once. V is TRBV4-1 and J is TRBJ2-1; D is ambiguous. Germline loops: CDR1 MGHRA, CDR2 YSYEKL. This CDR3 is built from 13 residues. The V end lost 1 base, the J end lost 8 bases, and 9 bases lay between the germline ends. This CDR3 is CASSQVLVYEQFF. The DNA of the CDR3 is TGCGCCAGCAGCCAAGTGTTGGTTTATGAGCAGTTCTTC.

This clone was seen only a few times. The chain has TRBV5-4 and TRBJ2-6; TRBD2 might be the D (6 bases). V shed 6 bases and J shed 2 bases, with 24 bases lying between them. The CDR3 has 19 amino acids. Per the germline V gene, CDR1 is SGHNT and CDR2 is YYREEE (reference sequence). CDR3 DNA sequence: TGTGCCAGCACCAGAGGTTGGGACCCCCGGAGGGCTGGGGCCAACGTCCTGACTTTC. Translating gives CASTRGWDPRRAGANVLTF.

This clone came up a few times. The rearrangement uses TRBV2 and TRBJ1-2; D is perhaps TRBD1 (5 bases). The CDR3 consists of 15 residues. Per the germline V gene, CDR1 is SNHLY and CDR2 is FYNNEI. V was shortened by 8 bases and J by 7 bases, with 23 bases between the two germline ends. The CDR3 DNA sequence: TGTGCCAGCTCACTCGAGGGTCAGGGCCGGGGTGGCTACACCTTC. This gives the protein CASSLEGQGRGGYTF.

This clone turned up a few times. V is TRBV4-2 and J is TRBJ1-1; weak D call: TRBD1 (5 bases). V was pared by 2 bases and J by 10 bases, with 17 bases between. This CDR3 has 14 amino acids. Germline loops: CDR1 LGHNA, CDR2 YNFKEQ. The CDR3, as DNA: TGTGCCAGCAGCCAACCGGGACTCTTAACGGGAGCTTTCTTT. Protein product: CASSQPGLLTGAFF.

This clone was seen a single time. The chain carries TRBV6-5 and TRBJ1-2; D is perhaps TRBD1 (6 bases). V was shortened by 4 bases and J by 8 bases, with 14 bases between the two germline ends. The CDR3 is 13 residues long. In germline, CDR1 is MNHEY, CDR2 SVGAGI. The CDR3 DNA is TGTGCCAGCAGTTCCCTGACAGGCGACGGCTACACCTTC. Its translation: CASSSLTGDGYTF.

CDR3 in amino acids: CASHNTGSNTEAFF. The CDR3 DNA reads as TGTGCCAGCCATAACACAGGGTCCAACACTGAAGCTTTCTTT. This chain connects TRBV28 to TRBJ1-1; possibly TRBD1 for D (6 bases). Per germline, CDR1 MDHEN and CDR2 SYDVKM. The CDR3 loop spans 14 amino acids. Trimming removed 8 bases from V and 2 bases from J, with 15 bases in between.

The chain couples TRBV5-6 to TRBJ2-5; TRBD2 might be the D (5 bases). Trimming cost V 4 bases and J 4 bases, with 14 bases left between them. The germline gives CDR1 SGHDT, CDR2 YYEEEE. This CDR3 is 14 amino acids long. DNA for the CDR3: TGTGCCAGCAGCCGGACTTCCGGACTAGAGACCCAGTACTTC. Translating gives CASSRTSGLETQYF.